The source of this T cell receptor beta chain is a study of blood T cell repertoires in COVID-19. The wider study: Whether acute or convalescent, the COVID-19 samples came from the United States, Italy and Spain. T cells, B-cell-depleted T cells, or PBMCs supplied cDNA or gDNA.

In the authors' methods: Reference gene primer amplification gave estimated nucleated cell counts. Using immunoSEQ multiplex PCR, the repertoire was profiled, and TCRdb retains in-frame clones only, with some absent. V and J calls plus clone size are reproduced from that table; the DNA served to infer D and trimming. The table includes 250,000 or so clones, 89% detected once. Trimming removed 5 bases from V and 0 bases from J; junction bases left unmatched: 4. This CDR3 region has 15 residues. Germline CDR1 and CDR2: KGHSH and LQKENI. The chain couples TRBV18 to TRBJ1-3; the match to TRBD1 covers 7 bases. What was sequenced was peripheral blood. This TCR was sampled from a woman between 35 and 50 years old who had recovered from COVID-19. The CDR3 region has the DNA TGTGCCAGCTCAACAGGGACAGTCTCTGGAAACACCATATATTTT. Translation: CASSTGTVSGNTIYF.